A selection of T cell receptor beta chains follows, all from one sample in a study of identical twins. TCRdb reanalysed the 5' RACE reads using MiXCR and keeps one entry per CDR3 protein. Of approximately 220,000 distinct CDR3 sequences in the sample, 7.5% were seen once. These data were likewise used in another study, on yellow fever vaccine responses in identical twins.

The sequenced material came from memory (CD45RO+) T cells sorted from blood. The receptors stem from a woman between 18 and 29 years old in good health. Each CDR3 is given with its conserved first and last residue. Fields, in order: J gene, clone size, V gene, D gene, CDR3 protein, CDR3 DNA. D genes are given only for firm matches. Part of the rows lack a size; the others show once, few, many or a class for expanded clones.

j_call: TRBJ2-2
clone_size: many
v_call: TRBV5-1
d_call: .
cdr3_aa: CASSLISTSTGELFF
cdr3_nt: TGCGCCAGCAGCTTGATCTCGACTAGCACCGGGGAGCTGTTTTTT

j_call: TRBJ2-1
clone_size: few
v_call: TRBV7-2
d_call: .
cdr3_aa: CASSSPGPDEQFF
cdr3_nt: TGTGCCAGCAGCTCCCCCGGGCCGGATGAGCAGTTCTTC

j_call: TRBJ2-1
clone_size: many
v_call: TRBV2
d_call: .
cdr3_aa: CASNQFIRDNEQFF
cdr3_nt: TGTGCCAGCAACCAATTCATTAGGGACAATGAGCAGTTCTTC

j_call: TRBJ2-3
clone_size: .
v_call: TRBV5-1
d_call: TRBD2
cdr3_aa: CASSPGTSVFTDTQYF
cdr3_nt: TGCGCCAGCAGCCCGGGGACTAGCGTATTCACAGATACGCAGTATTTT

j_call: TRBJ2-1
clone_size: many
v_call: TRBV7-6
d_call: .
cdr3_aa: CASSFGDSKQFF
cdr3_nt: TGTGCCAGCAGCTTCGGCGATTCTAAGCAGTTCTTC

j_call: TRBJ1-1
clone_size: .
v_call: TRBV2
d_call: .
cdr3_aa: CASSKEGNTEAFF
cdr3_nt: TGTGCCAGCAGCAAAGAGGGGAACACTGAAGCTTTCTTT

j_call: TRBJ1-6
clone_size: .
v_call: TRBV15
d_call: .
cdr3_aa: CATSREIGTDSPLHF
cdr3_nt: TGTGCCACCAGCAGAGAAATAGGGACGGATTCACCCCTCCACTTT

j_call: TRBJ1-6
clone_size: few
v_call: TRBV20-1
d_call: .
cdr3_aa: CSAKGDHSERSPLHF
cdr3_nt: TGCAGTGCTAAAGGGGACCACTCCGAGAGGTCACCCCTCCACTTT

j_call: TRBJ2-5
clone_size: many
v_call: TRBV11-2
d_call: TRBD2
cdr3_aa: CASSLDLIGLAGEETQYF
cdr3_nt: TGTGCCAGCAGCTTAGATCTTATAGGACTAGCGGGAGAAGAGACCCAGTACTTC

j_call: TRBJ1-1
clone_size: .
v_call: TRBV18
d_call: .
cdr3_aa: CASSPLGTSAEAFF
cdr3_nt: TGTGCCAGCTCACCACTCGGGACTTCGGCTGAAGCTTTCTTT

j_call: TRBJ2-1
clone_size: many
v_call: TRBV7-9
d_call: TRBD2
cdr3_aa: CASSLAIGLGDNEQFF
cdr3_nt: TGTGCCAGCAGCTTAGCGATAGGACTAGGCGACAATGAGCAGTTCTTC

j_call: TRBJ1-4
clone_size: few
v_call: TRBV27
d_call: .
cdr3_aa: CASSFLGENEKLFF
cdr3_nt: TGTGCCAGCAGTTTTCTAGGGGAAAATGAAAAACTGTTTTTT

j_call: TRBJ2-2
clone_size: few
v_call: TRBV3-1
d_call: TRBD2
cdr3_aa: CASSQGTRLTGELFF
cdr3_nt: TGTGCCAGCAGCCAGGGGACTAGATTAACCGGGGAGCTGTTTTTT

j_call: TRBJ1-1
clone_size: many
v_call: TRBV6-6
d_call: .
cdr3_aa: CASRGGGSSTEAFF
cdr3_nt: TGTGCCAGCAGGGGAGGGGGATCAAGCACTGAAGCTTTCTTT

j_call: TRBJ2-4
clone_size: many
v_call: TRBV20-1
d_call: .
cdr3_aa: CSARDIRLAKNIQYF
cdr3_nt: TGCAGTGCTAGAGATATCCGTCTAGCCAAAAACATTCAGTACTTC

j_call: TRBJ2-2
clone_size: .
v_call: TRBV27
d_call: TRBD2
cdr3_aa: CASSLNPLSGAFNTGELFF
cdr3_nt: TGTGCCAGCAGTTTAAATCCCCTCAGCGGGGCCTTCAACACCGGGGAGCTGTTTTTT

j_call: TRBJ1-2
clone_size: .
v_call: TRBV15
d_call: .
cdr3_aa: CATSRDLSAGSSGYTF
cdr3_nt: TGTGCCACCAGCAGAGATCTCTCGGCCGGGTCGAGTGGCTACACCTTC

j_call: TRBJ2-5
clone_size: .
v_call: TRBV20-1
d_call: TRBD1
cdr3_aa: CSAGDRWNQETQYF
cdr3_nt: TGCAGTGCTGGGGACAGGTGGAACCAAGAGACCCAGTACTTC

j_call: TRBJ2-3
clone_size: few
v_call: TRBV9
d_call: TRBD2
cdr3_aa: CASSARGGAGDTQYF
cdr3_nt: TGTGCCAGCAGCGCCCGCGGGGGGGCCGGAGATACGCAGTATTTT

j_call: TRBJ2-7
clone_size: .
v_call: TRBV7-2
d_call: .
cdr3_aa: CASSLGHTTYEQYF
cdr3_nt: TGTGCCAGCAGCTTAGGCCATACGACCTACGAGCAGTACTTC

j_call: TRBJ2-5
clone_size: few
v_call: TRBV2
d_call: .
cdr3_aa: CASSYDWGQGQETQYF
cdr3_nt: TGTGCCAGCAGTTACGACTGGGGCCAGGGGCAAGAGACCCAGTACTTC

j_call: TRBJ2-3
clone_size: few
v_call: TRBV24-1
d_call: .
cdr3_aa: CATSDLPLGTQYF
cdr3_nt: TGTGCCACCAGTGATTTGCCTCTGGGTACGCAGTATTTT

j_call: TRBJ2-7
clone_size: many
v_call: TRBV7-8
d_call: .
cdr3_aa: CASRLSGFEQYF
cdr3_nt: TGTGCCAGCAGGCTCTCAGGGTTCGAGCAGTACTTC

j_call: TRBJ2-3
clone_size: many
v_call: TRBV7-2
d_call: TRBD2
cdr3_aa: CASSLGTSGRADTQYF
cdr3_nt: TGTGCCAGCAGCTTAGGGACTAGCGGGAGGGCCGATACGCAGTATTTT

j_call: TRBJ1-1
clone_size: .
v_call: TRBV12-3/TRBV12-4
d_call: .
cdr3_aa: CASSLVQFNTEAFF
cdr3_nt: TGTGCCAGCAGTTTAGTACAGTTCAACACTGAAGCTTTCTTT

j_call: TRBJ1-6
clone_size: many
v_call: TRBV12-3/TRBV12-4
d_call: .
cdr3_aa: CASSSANPPLHF
cdr3_nt: TGTGCCAGCAGTTCTGCTAACCCACCCCTCCACTTT

j_call: TRBJ1-6
clone_size: few
v_call: TRBV28
d_call: .
cdr3_aa: CASIAPQNNSPLHF
cdr3_nt: TGTGCCAGCATAGCACCTCAGAATAATTCACCCCTCCACTTT

j_call: TRBJ2-1
clone_size: few
v_call: TRBV20-1
d_call: TRBD2
cdr3_aa: CSAPGLAGGPNEQFF
cdr3_nt: TGCAGTGCTCCAGGACTAGCGGGGGGCCCGAATGAGCAGTTCTTC

j_call: TRBJ2-1
clone_size: many
v_call: TRBV12-3/TRBV12-4
d_call: .
cdr3_aa: CASSLMAGPYNEQFF
cdr3_nt: TGTGCCAGCAGTTTGATGGCGGGGCCTTACAATGAGCAGTTCTTC